A single sample is the source of the 25 T cell receptor beta chains below, sequenced in a study of high-grade serous ovarian cancer treatment subgroups listed by TCRdb under 2021. The tumor samples were collected prior to definitive surgery or chemotherapy. Library preparation employed the immunoSEQ multiplex PCR assay. The immuneACCESS repertoire file appears here via TCRdb, limited to in-frame rearrangements. These files lack a portion of the clones; in checked studies, under half of the deficit traces to unresolved V genes, and the cause of the others is not known. A total of approximately 5,000 clones appear in this sample, 65% to 75% of them only once. The biggest ten clones account for under 6% of the sample. Sequenced sample: tumor tissue. These receptors originate from a human patient with high-grade serous ovarian cancer.

The count of this clone is one. V usage is TRBV27 and J usage is TRBJ2-5; 13 bases fit TRBD2. Trimming removed 8 bases from V and 1 base from J; junction bases left unmatched: 7. CDR1 MNHEY and CDR2 SMNVEV come from the germline V gene (reference sequence). The CDR3 spans 16 residues. CDR3 in DNA: TGTGCCAGCTCTAAACTAGCGGGGGGGGGCCAAGAGACCCAGTACTTC. Amino acid sequence: CASSKLAGGGQETQYF.

The chain employs TRBV2 and TRBJ1-1; 8 bases are shared with TRBD1. Germline loops: CDR1 SNHLY, CDR2 FYNNEI. V shed 6 bases, J shed 1 base, and the junction held 4 bases outside the gene matches. The CDR3 is 14 residues long. The CDR3 coding sequence is TGTGCCAGCAGCGCCGGGACAGGGAACACTGAAGCTTTCTTT. Translated, it gives CASSAGTGNTEAFF.

The chain couples TRBV2 to TRBJ1-1; unclear D gene. V was cut by 7 bases and J by 1 base, with 19 bases left in between. This CDR3 is 16 amino acids long. Germline V gene sequence: CDR1 SNHLY, CDR2 FYNNEI. CDR3 amino acids: CASILYPVRTNTEAFF. CDR3 sequence (DNA): TGTGCCAGCATCCTATACCCGGTAAGGACGAACACTGAAGCTTTCTTT.

This clone is termed medium-sized (0.01 to 0.1%). The genes are TRBV7-3 and TRBJ2-1, with unresolved D. The CDR3 covers 13 residues. The V gene's germline CDR1 is SGHTA and CDR2 FQGTGA. V was cut by 4 bases and J by 3 bases, with 7 bases left in between. This CDR3 is CASSSALYNEQFF. CDR3 sequence (DNA): TGTGCCAGCAGCTCGGCCCTCTACAATGAGCAGTTCTTC.

J is TRBJ2-5 and V is TRBV29-1; a possible D gene is TRBD1 (6 bases). The CDR3 totals 13 residues. Germline CDR1 reads SQVTM; CDR2 reads ANQGSEA. Trimming cost V 3 bases and J 0 bases, with 8 bases left between them. The CDR3 DNA reads as TGCAGCGTTGAGTACAGGGACCAAGAGACCCAGTACTTC. It codes for CSVEYRDQETQYF. The full variable domain, with the rest looked up from reference TRBV29-1 and TRBJ2-5, is SAVISQKPSRDICQRGTSLTIQCQVDSQVTMMFWYRQQPGQSLTLIATANQGSEATYESGFVIDKFPISRPNLTFSTLTVSNMSPEDSSIYLCSVEYRDQETQYFGPGTRLLVL.

The chain combines TRBV9 with TRBJ2-1; TRBD2 matches 11 bases. V lost 3 bases, J lost 6 bases, and 8 bases stayed unmatched. This CDR3 is built from 16 residues. Germline CDR1 reads SGDLS; CDR2 reads YYNGEE. CDR3 sequence: CASSAILAGGVNEQFF. The CDR3 DNA sequence: TGTGCCAGCAGCGCAATTCTAGCGGGGGGAGTCAATGAGCAGTTCTTC.

The chain links TRBV7-2 to TRBJ2-5; possibly TRBD1 for D (6 bases). The CDR3 has 15 amino acids. V lost 5 bases, J lost 2 bases, and 15 bases lay in between. CDR1 and CDR2 from the germline V gene are SGHTA and FQGNSA. CDR3 amino acids: CASSRDTARQETQYF. The CDR3, as DNA: TGTGCCAGCAGCCGGGACACCGCCAGACAAGAGACCCAGTACTTC.

The gene calls are TRBV7-9 and TRBJ1-2; 9 nucleotides agree with TRBD1. J lost 6 bases, V lost 2 bases, and 10 bases had no gene match. CDR3 length: 16 amino acids. The germline CDR1 and CDR2 sequences are SEHNR and FQNEAQ (reference sequence). The CDR3 DNA is TGTGCCAGCAGCTTATCTGTACCGGGACAGGGTGATGGCTACACCTTC. It translates to CASSLSVPGQGDGYTF.

The J gene is TRBJ1-5, the V gene TRBV7-2; a weak D match, TRBD1 (6 bases). V dropped 5 bases and J dropped 3 bases, with 14 bases sitting between them. The CDR3 length is 15 residues. CDR1 and CDR2 from the germline V gene are SGHTA and FQGNSA. CDR3 region: CASSPLTGSNQPQHF. The CDR3 DNA sequence: TGTGCCAGCAGCCCCCTGACAGGCTCCAATCAGCCCCAGCATTTT.

This clone was found a few times. The V gene is TRBV6-1, the J gene TRBJ1-5; 10 bases match TRBD1. Germline CDR1 and CDR2: MNHNS and SASEGT. Trimming took 5 bases from V and 4 from J; bases not matched to a gene: 5. CDR3 length: 15 amino acids. DNA for the CDR3: TGTGCCAGCAGTTCCCGGGACAGGGGTAATCAGCCCCAGCATTTT. Protein: CASSSRDRGNQPQHF.

This clone was seen a single time. This chain uses TRBV7-8 with TRBJ1-4; D gene ambiguous. The CDR3 is 15 amino acids. The germline gives CDR1 SGHVS, CDR2 FQNEAQ. The V gene lost 1 base and the J gene lost 6 bases, with 12 bases spanning the gap. The DNA for the CDR3 is TGTGCCAGCAGCTTAGACCAAAGCCAGGATGAAAAACTGTTTTTT. Amino acids: CASSLDQSQDEKLFF.

This rearrangement joins TRBV7-6 to TRBJ1-6, with unresolved D. Trimming shortened V by 1 base and J by 8 bases, and 12 bases separated the two germline ends. Germline-derived CDR1 and CDR2 are SGHVS and FNYEAQ. There are 15 residues in the CDR3. Here the CDR3 reads CASSLGRARDSPLHF. CDR3 nucleotide sequence: TGTGCCAGCAGCTTAGGCCGAGCTAGGGATTCACCCCTCCACTTT.

This clone was seen just once. CDR3 amino acids: CASSVAPLRGGGTEAFF. As DNA, the CDR3 is TGTGCCAGCAGCGTAGCCCCACTGCGGGGAGGTGGCACTGAAGCTTTCTTT. The chain employs TRBV9 and TRBJ1-1; D gene unclear. CDR3 length equals 17 residues. Germline V gene data show CDR1 as SGDLS and CDR2 as YYNGEE. The ends were cut back, 0 bases at V and 4 bases at J, with 19 bases in the middle.

The chain couples TRBV7-2 to TRBJ2-2; 8 nucleotides line up with TRBD2. The CDR3 totals 15 residues. Germline V gene lookup returns CDR1 SGHTA and CDR2 FQGNSA. Trimming at V came to 0 bases and at J to 4 bases, leaving 1 base not matched to a gene. As DNA, the CDR3 is TGTGCCAGCAGCTTAGCCGGGGGGGTCACCGGGGAGCTGTTTTTT. It encodes CASSLAGGVTGELFF. Combining the CDR3 with reference TRBV7-2 and TRBJ2-2 gives the whole variable domain GAGVSQSPSNKVTEKGKDVELRCDPISGHTALYWYRQSLGQGLEFLIYFQGNSAPDKSGLPSDRFSAERTGGSVSTLTIQRTQQEDSAVYLCASSLAGGVTGELFFGEGSRLTVL.

This chain uses TRBV14 with TRBJ1-1; a possible D gene is TRBD1 (6 bases). Germline CDR1 and CDR2: SGHDN and FVKESK. The CDR3 totals 14 residues. Trimming took off 4 bases at V and 1 base at J, with 10 bases between the two ends. CDR3 sequence (DNA): TGTGCCAGCAGCCGGACGGGACAGAACACTGAAGCTTTCTTT. Its protein is CASSRTGQNTEAFF.

The chain has TRBV6-1 and TRBJ2-6, with D unclear. This CDR3 has 16 amino acids. V lost 2 bases to trimming and J lost 4 bases, with 12 bases between them. From germline, CDR1 is MNHNS and CDR2 SASEGT. The CDR3 DNA follows: TGTGCCAGCAGTGAAACGGATGGCCCCGGGGCCAACGTCCTGACTTTC. It encodes CASSETDGPGANVLTF.

V gene TRBV4-2 combines with J gene TRBJ2-5; 7 bases agree with TRBD2. This CDR3 is 15 amino acids long. V dropped 7 bases and J dropped 0; count of bases not matched to a gene: 8. The germline CDR1 and CDR2 sequences are LGHNA and YNFKEQ. The CDR3 here is CASTAGRGDQETQYF. In DNA, the CDR3 is TGTGCCAGCACCGCGGGGAGGGGAGACCAAGAGACCCAGTACTTC.

The chain recombines TRBV6-1 with TRBJ1-2; tentatively, D is TRBD1 (6 bases). The CDR3 spans 12 residues. V lost 4 bases and J lost 8, with 11 bases in between. CDR1 and CDR2 from the germline V gene are MNHNS and SASEGT. The CDR3 spells CASSVTGKGYTF. The CDR3 DNA sequence: TGTGCCAGCAGTGTCACAGGGAAAGGCTACACCTTC.

The chain joins TRBV9 to TRBJ2-3, with TRBD2 identical over 11 bases. With V trimmed by 0 bases and J by 4 bases, 4 bases remained unmatched. CDR3 length: 16 residues. Germline-derived CDR1 and CDR2 are SGDLS and YYNGEE. The CDR3 region is CASSVVAGGSADTQYF. The CDR3, as DNA: TGTGCCAGCAGCGTAGTAGCGGGGGGGAGCGCAGATACGCAGTATTTT.

The genes are TRBV4-3 and TRBJ1-2; 7 nucleotides align to TRBD1. Germline CDR1 and CDR2: LGHNA and YSLEER. This CDR3 contains 14 residues. The trim removed 4 bases at V and 11 bases at J, leaving 13 bases unmatched. The CDR3 bases are TGCGCCAGCAGCCGAAACAGGGGCCCCGGGGGATACACCTTC. This codes for CASSRNRGPGGYTF.

V is TRBV2 and J is TRBJ1-1, with D unresolved. The V end was cut by 9 bases, the J end by 8 bases, with 10 bases between. Germline V gives CDR1 SNHLY, CDR2 FYNNEI. The CDR3 length is 10 residues. In DNA, the CDR3 is TGTGCCAGTATAGGAATGGAAGCTTTCTTT. Protein product: CASIGMEAFF.

V gene TRBV5-8 combines with J gene TRBJ2-2; 10 bases align to TRBD1. The CDR3 is 15 residues long. Germline assignment: CDR1 SGHTS and CDR2 YDEGEE. V lost 1 base to trimming and J lost 7 bases; unmatched junction nucleotides: 4. The CDR3 here is CASSLYGQGVGELFF. The DNA of the CDR3 is TGTGCCAGCAGCTTGTATGGACAGGGGGTCGGGGAGCTGTTTTTT.

The chain joins TRBV6-6 to TRBJ1-1; D is perhaps TRBD1 (5 bases). CDR3 length: 13 amino acids. V shed 0 bases and J shed 7 bases, with 9 bases lying between them. The germline gives CDR1 MNHNY, CDR2 SVGAGI (reference sequence). The CDR3 sequence is CASSYSGQGEAFF. The CDR3 coding sequence is TGTGCCAGCAGTTACTCCGGTCAGGGTGAAGCTTTCTTT.

The V and J genes are TRBV27 and TRBJ1-5, with D maybe TRBD1 (5 bases). The CDR3 runs 13 residues. Trimming left V 2 bases short and J 4 bases short, with 6 bases between. The germline V gene encodes CDR1 MNHEY and CDR2 SMNVEV (reference sequence). This chain's CDR3 is CASSLNRNQPQHF. CDR3 sequence (DNA): TGTGCCAGCAGTTTAAACAGGAATCAGCCCCAGCATTTT.

The gene calls are TRBV10-2 and TRBJ2-7; TRBD1 is a possible D gene (6 bases). The germline CDR1 and CDR2 sequences are WSHSY and SAAADI. Trimming removed 4 bases from V and 5 bases from J, with 15 bases in between. The CDR3 runs 14 residues. For the CDR3, the DNA is TGCGCCAGCAGTGCTGAAGGGGGTGTGAACGAGCAGTACTTC. Amino acid sequence: CASSAEGGVNEQYF.